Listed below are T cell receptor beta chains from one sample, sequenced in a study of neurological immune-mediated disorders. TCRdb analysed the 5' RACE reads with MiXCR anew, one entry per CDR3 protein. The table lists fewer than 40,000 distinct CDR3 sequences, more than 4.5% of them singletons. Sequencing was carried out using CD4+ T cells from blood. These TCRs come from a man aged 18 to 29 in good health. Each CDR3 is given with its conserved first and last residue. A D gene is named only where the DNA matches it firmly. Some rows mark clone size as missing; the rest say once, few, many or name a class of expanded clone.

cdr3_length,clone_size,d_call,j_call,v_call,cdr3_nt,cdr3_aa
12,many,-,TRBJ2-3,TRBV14,TGTGCCAGCAGCCAAGGGCCAGATACGCAGTATTTT,CASSQGPDTQYF
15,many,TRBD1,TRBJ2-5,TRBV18,TGTGCCAGCTCACCACAAGGGACAGGGGTGGAGACCCAGTACTTC,CASSPQGTGVETQYF
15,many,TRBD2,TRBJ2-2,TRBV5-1,TGCGCCAGCAGCTTAGGACTAGCGGGGGCCGGGGAGCTGTTTTTT,CASSLGLAGAGELFF
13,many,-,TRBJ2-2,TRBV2,TGTGCCAGCTGCGCGCAGGCCACCGGGGAGCTGTTTTTT,CASCAQATGELFF
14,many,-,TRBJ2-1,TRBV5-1,TGCGCCAGCAGCTTGGGGGGGACCCGGGGGGAGCAGTTCTTC,CASSLGGTRGEQFF
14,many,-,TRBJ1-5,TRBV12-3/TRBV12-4,TGTGCCAGCAGTTTAGGGTTAACAAAACAGCCCCAGCATTTT,CASSLGLTKQPQHF
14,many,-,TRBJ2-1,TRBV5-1,TGCGCCAGCAGAGGGCGGGATGCGGGCAATGAGCAGTTCTTC,CASRGRDAGNEQFF
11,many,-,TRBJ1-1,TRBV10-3,TGTGCCATCAAGGGTACAGGGTTAGCTTTCTTT,CAIKGTGLAFF
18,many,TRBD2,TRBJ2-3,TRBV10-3,TGTGCCATCAGTGGGGCGAGCGGGGGCCTGGGAGGCACAGATACGCAGTATTTT,CAISGASGGLGGTDTQYF
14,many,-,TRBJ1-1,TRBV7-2,TGTGCCAGCAGTCAGATCGGGGGGGACACTGAAGCTTTCTTT,CASSQIGGDTEAFF
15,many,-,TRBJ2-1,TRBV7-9,TGTGCCAGCAGTCCCGAAAAAAAGGGGGACAATGAGCAGTTCTTC,CASSPEKKGDNEQFF
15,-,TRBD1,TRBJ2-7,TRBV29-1,TGCAGCGTTGTCCCTCGGGGACAGGTAGTTTGGGAGCAGTACTTC,CSVVPRGQVVWEQYF
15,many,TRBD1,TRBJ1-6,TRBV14,TGTGCCAGCAGCCAAGAAGGGACAGGGCATTCACCCCTCCACTTT,CASSQEGTGHSPLHF
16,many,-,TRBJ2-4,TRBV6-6,TGTGCCAGCAGTCATAAGGGGACCTTAGCCAAAAACATTCAGTACTTC,CASSHKGTLAKNIQYF
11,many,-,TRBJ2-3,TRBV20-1,TGCAGTGCTAGAGCCGAGTATACGCAGTATTTT,CSARAEYTQYF
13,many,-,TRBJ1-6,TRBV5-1,TGCGCCAGCAGCTTGGCCGGAAGGTCACCCCTCCACTTT,CASSLAGRSPLHF
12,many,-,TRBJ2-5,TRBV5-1,TGCGCCAGCAACGGGAGAGGGGAGACCCAGTACTTC,CASNGRGETQYF
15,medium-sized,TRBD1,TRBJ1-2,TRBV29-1,TGCAGCGTTTGGGGTGAGGGGGCCCCCGGGTATGGCTACACCTTC,CSVWGEGAPGYGYTF
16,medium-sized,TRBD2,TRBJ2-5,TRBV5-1,TGCGCCAGCAGCTTCGGGAGCGGGGTTGTCCAAGAGACCCAGTACTTC,CASSFGSGVVQETQYF
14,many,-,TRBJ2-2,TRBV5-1,TGCGCCAGCAGCTTGGAAGGTTTCACCGGGGAGCTGTTTTTT,CASSLEGFTGELFF
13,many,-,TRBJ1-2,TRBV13,TGTGCCAGCAGCTTCTCAGGTTCCTATGGCTACACCTTC,CASSFSGSYGYTF
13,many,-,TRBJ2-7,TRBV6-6,TGTGCCAGTGAGACAGGAAGGTCCTACGAGCAGTACTTC,CASETGRSYEQYF
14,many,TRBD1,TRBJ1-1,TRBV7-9,TGTGCCAGCAGCGCCACAGGGGGGGCTTCCGTGGCTTTCTTT,CASSATGGASVAFF
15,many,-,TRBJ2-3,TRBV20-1,TGCAGTGCTAGAGATTCCGGAGGGGGCACAGATACGCAGTATTTT,CSARDSGGGTDTQYF
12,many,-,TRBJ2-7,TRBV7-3,TGTGCCAGCAGCCCCCAGGGTCCCGAGCAGTACTTC,CASSPQGPEQYF
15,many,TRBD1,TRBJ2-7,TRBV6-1,TGTGCCAGCAGGGACAGGGGAAAGAGCTCCTACGAGCAGTACTTC,CASRDRGKSSYEQYF
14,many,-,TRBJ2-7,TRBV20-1,TGCAGTGCCCATACGGCGGGACTTTTACACGAGCAGTACTTC,CSAHTAGLLHEQYF
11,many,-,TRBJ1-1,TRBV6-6,TGTGCCAGCCTGTGGGACACTGAAGCTTTCTTT,CASLWDTEAFF
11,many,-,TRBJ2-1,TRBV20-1,TGCAGTCCAACCCAAGGGAATGAGCAGTTCTTC,CSPTQGNEQFF
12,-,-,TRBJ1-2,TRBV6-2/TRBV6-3,TGTGCCAGCAGTTATCCAGGCGCAGGCTACACCTTC,CASSYPGAGYTF
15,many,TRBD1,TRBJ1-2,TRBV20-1,TGCAGTGCTATCCGGACAGGGGGTGAATTCTATGGCTACACCTTC,CSAIRTGGEFYGYTF
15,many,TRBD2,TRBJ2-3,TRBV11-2,TGTGCCAGCAGCTTAGGGGCTAGCGGGGGGTATACGCAGTATTTT,CASSLGASGGYTQYF
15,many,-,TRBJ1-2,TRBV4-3,TGCGCCAGCAGGCTCTACAGGGAACTGGCCTATGGCTACACCTTC,CASRLYRELAYGYTF
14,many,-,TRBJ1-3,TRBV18,TGTGCCAGCTCACCAACTGATAGAGGAAACACCATATATTTT,CASSPTDRGNTIYF
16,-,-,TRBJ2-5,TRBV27,TGTGCCAGCAGTCGCGGAGCCGGACCGATACAAGAGACCCAGTACTTC,CASSRGAGPIQETQYF
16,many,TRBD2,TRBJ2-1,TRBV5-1,TGCGCCAGCAGCCCTTCCCGGGGGGGCTCCTACAATGAGCAGTTCTTC,CASSPSRGGSYNEQFF
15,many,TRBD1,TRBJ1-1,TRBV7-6,TGTGCCAGCAGCTTGTCGGGACAGGGGAACACTGAAGCTTTCTTT,CASSLSGQGNTEAFF
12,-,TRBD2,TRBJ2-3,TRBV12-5,TGTGCTAGTGGTCCCCCGGGGGGATCACAGTATTTT,CASGPPGGSQYF
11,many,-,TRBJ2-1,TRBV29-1,TGCGGTATAGCGGTATACAATGAGCAGTTCTTC,CGIAVYNEQFF
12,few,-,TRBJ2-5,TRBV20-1,TGCAGTGCTAGAAGGGGGGCTGAGACCCAGTACTTC,CSARRGAETQYF
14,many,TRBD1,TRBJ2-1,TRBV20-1,TGCAGTGCTAGCACAGGGGGTCCCTACAATGAGCAGTTCTTC,CSASTGGPYNEQFF
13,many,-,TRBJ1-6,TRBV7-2,TGTGCCAGCAGCCTAGGGGGTAATTCACCCCTCCACTTT,CASSLGGNSPLHF
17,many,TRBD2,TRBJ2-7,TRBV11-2,TGTGCCAGCAGCCCTATCCGCTCGGGACTAGCGGGTTACGAGCAGTACTTC,CASSPIRSGLAGYEQYF
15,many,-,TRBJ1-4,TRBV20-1,TGCAGTGCTACAGGGGAGGCGAAGGCTAATGAAAAACTGTTTTTT,CSATGEAKANEKLFF
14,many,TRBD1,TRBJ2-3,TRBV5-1,TGCGCCAGGCTACAGGGGACGGCCACAGATACGCAGTATTTT,CARLQGTATDTQYF
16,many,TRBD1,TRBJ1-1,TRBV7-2,TGTGCCAGCAGCCCCCAGGACAGGGGTGAGAACACTGAAGCTTTCTTT,CASSPQDRGENTEAFF
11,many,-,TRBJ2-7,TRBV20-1,TGCAGTGCTACTAGTGTACACGAGCAGTACTTC,CSATSVHEQYF
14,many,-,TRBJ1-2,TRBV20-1,TGCAGTGCTATACCGGGACACCTATCCTATGGCTACACCTTC,CSAIPGHLSYGYTF
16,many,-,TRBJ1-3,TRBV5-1,TGCGCCAGCAGCCCTAAGGCGGGACCCTCTGGAAACACCATATATTTT,CASSPKAGPSGNTIYF
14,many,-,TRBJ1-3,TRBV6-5,TGTGCCAGCAGTTATGCAGGGCTTGGAAACACCATATATTTT,CASSYAGLGNTIYF
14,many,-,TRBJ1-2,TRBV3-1,TGTGCCAGCAGCCAGCAAACAGGGAGGAGGGGCTACACCTTC,CASSQQTGRRGYTF
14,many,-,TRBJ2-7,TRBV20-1,TGCAGTGCTAGAGAACCAGGGTCCCCTTCCGAGCAGTACTTC,CSAREPGSPSEQYF
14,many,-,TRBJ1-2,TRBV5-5,TGTGCCAGCAGCGCCGCTGAGGGCTTCTATGGCTACACCTTC,CASSAAEGFYGYTF
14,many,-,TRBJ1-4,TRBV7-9,TGTGCCAGCAGCCCAACAGGGTTGGAGGAAAAACTGTTTTTT,CASSPTGLEEKLFF
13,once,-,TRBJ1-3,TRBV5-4,TGTGCCAGCAGCTTAGGCGAAGGAAACACCATATATTTT,CASSLGEGNTIYF
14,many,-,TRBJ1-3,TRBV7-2,TGTGCCAGCAGCTCCCAGATAAATGGAAACACCATATATTTT,CASSSQINGNTIYF
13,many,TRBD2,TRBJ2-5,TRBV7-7,TGTGCTAGCAGCGGACTAGCGGGGGAGACCCAGTACTTC,CASSGLAGETQYF
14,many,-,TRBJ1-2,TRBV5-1,TGCGCCAGCACTCAACTCTCCGGGAGGTATGGCTACACCTTC,CASTQLSGRYGYTF
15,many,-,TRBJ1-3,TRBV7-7,TGTGCTAGCAGCCCATCGGGGGGTGCTGGAAACACCATATATTTT,CASSPSGGAGNTIYF
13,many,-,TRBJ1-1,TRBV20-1,TGCAGTGCCATGTGGGACCTCAACACTGAAGCTTTCTTT,CSAMWDLNTEAFF